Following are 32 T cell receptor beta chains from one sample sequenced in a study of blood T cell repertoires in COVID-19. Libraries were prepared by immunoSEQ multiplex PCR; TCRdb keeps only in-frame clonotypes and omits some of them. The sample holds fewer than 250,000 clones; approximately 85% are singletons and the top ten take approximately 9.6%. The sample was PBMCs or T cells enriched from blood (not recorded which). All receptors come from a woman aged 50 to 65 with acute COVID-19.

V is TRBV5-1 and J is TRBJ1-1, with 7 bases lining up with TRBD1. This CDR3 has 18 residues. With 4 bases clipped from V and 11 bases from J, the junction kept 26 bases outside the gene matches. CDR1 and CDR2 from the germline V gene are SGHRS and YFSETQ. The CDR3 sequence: CASSPLSISGTATFYAFF. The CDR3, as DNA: TGCGCCAGCAGCCCACTCTCAATTTCCGGGACAGCTACGTTTTATGCTTTCTTT. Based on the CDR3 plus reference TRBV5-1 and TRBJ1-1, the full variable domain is KAGVTQTPRYLIKTRGQQVTLSCSPISGHRSVSWYQQTPGQGLQFLFEYFSETQRNKGNFPGRFSGRQFSNSRSEMNVSTLELGDSALYLCASSPLSISGTATFYAFFGQGTRLTVV.

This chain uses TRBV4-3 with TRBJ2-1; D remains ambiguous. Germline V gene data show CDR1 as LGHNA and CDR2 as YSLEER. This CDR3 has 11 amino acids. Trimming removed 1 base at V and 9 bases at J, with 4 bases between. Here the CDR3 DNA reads TGCGCCAGCAGCCAAGGCGCTGAGCAGTTCTTC. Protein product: CASSQGAEQFF.

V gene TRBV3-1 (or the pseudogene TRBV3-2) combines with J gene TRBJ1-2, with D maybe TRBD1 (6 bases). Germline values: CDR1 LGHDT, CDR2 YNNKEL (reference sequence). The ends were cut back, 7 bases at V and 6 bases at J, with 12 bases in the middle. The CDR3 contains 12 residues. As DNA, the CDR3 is TGTGCCAGCACAGGGGTCGGAGATGGCTACACCTTC. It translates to CASTGVGDGYTF.

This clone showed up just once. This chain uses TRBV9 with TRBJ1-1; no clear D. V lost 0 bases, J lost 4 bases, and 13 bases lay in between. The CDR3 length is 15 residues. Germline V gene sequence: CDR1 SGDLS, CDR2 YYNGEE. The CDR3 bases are TGTGCCAGCAGCGTAGACTCGGGGTTGAGCACTGAAGCTTTCTTT. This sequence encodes CASSVDSGLSTEAFF. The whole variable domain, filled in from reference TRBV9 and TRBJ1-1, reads DSGVTQTPKHLITATGQRVTLRCSPRSGDLSVYWYQQSLDQGLQFLIQYYNGEERAKGNILERFSAQQFPDLHSELNLSSLELGDSALYFCASSVDSGLSTEAFFGQGTRLTVV.

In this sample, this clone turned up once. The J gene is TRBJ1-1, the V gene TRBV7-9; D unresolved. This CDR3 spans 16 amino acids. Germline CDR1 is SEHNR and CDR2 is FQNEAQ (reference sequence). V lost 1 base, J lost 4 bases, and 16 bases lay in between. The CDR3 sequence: CASSLGEGGMVTEAFF. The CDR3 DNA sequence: TGTGCCAGCAGCTTAGGGGAGGGAGGGATGGTCACTGAAGCTTTCTTT.

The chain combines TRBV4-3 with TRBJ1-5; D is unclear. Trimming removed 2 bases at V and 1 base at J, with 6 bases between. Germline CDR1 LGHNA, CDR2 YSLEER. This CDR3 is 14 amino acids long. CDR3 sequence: CASSQPRSNQPQHF. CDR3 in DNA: TGCGCCAGCAGCCAACCGAGAAGCAATCAGCCCCAGCATTTT.

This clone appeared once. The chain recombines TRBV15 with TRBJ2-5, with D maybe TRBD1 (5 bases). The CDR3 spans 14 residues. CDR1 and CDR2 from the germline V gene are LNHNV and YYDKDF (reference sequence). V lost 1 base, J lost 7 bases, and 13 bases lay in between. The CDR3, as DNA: TGTGCCACCAGCAGAGGTGGGCAGGGTGGGACCCAGTACTTC. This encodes CATSRGGQGGTQYF.

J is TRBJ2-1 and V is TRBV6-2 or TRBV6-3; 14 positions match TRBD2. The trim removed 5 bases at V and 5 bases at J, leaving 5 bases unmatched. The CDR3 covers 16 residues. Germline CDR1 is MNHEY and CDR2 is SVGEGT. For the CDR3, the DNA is TGTGCCAGCAGTCCGTGGACTAGCGGGGGGAACAATGAGCAGTTCTTC. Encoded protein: CASSPWTSGGNNEQFF.

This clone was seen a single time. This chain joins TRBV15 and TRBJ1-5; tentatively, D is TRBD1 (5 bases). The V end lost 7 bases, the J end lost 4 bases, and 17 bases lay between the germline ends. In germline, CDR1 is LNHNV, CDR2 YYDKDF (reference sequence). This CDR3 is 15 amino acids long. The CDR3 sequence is CATNTGRTTNQPQHF. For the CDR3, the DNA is TGTGCCACCAATACAGGACGCACGACTAATCAGCCCCAGCATTTT.

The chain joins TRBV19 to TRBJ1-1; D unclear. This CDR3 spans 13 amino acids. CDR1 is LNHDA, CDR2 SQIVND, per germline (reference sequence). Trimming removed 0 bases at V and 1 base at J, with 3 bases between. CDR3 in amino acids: CASSIEQNTEAFF. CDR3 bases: TGTGCCAGTAGTATAGAACAGAACACTGAAGCTTTCTTT.

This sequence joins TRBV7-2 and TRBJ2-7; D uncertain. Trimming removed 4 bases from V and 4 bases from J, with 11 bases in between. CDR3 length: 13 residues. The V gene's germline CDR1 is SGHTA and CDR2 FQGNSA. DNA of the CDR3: TGTGCCAGCAGCTCCTCAATCGGGTACGAGCAGTACTTC. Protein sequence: CASSSSIGYEQYF.

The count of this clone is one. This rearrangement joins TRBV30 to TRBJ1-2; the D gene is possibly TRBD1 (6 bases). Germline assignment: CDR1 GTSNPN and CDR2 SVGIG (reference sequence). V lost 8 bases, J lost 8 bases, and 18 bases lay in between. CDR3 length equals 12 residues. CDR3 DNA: TGTGCCCTCAACCCCCAGACAGGCGGCTACACCTTC. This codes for CALNPQTGGYTF.

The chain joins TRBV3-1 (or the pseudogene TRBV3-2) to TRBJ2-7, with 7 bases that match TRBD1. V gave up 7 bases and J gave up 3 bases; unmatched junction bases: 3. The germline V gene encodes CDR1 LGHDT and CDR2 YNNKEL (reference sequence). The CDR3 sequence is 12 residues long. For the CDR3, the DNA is TGTGCCAGCACCGGACAGGACTACGAGCAGTACTTC. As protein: CASTGQDYEQYF.

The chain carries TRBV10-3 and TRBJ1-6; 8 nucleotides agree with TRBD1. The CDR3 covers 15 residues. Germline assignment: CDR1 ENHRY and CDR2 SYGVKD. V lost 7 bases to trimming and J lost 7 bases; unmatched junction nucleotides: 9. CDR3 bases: TGTGCCATCAATGGACAGGGTCTAGGGAATTCACCCCTCCACTTT. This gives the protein CAINGQGLGNSPLHF.

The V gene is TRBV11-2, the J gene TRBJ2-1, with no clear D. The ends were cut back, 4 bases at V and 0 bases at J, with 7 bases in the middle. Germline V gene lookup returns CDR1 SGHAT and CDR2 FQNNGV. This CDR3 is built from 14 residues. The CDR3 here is CASSSQLSYNEQFF. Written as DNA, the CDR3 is TGTGCCAGCAGCTCCCAACTCTCCTACAATGAGCAGTTCTTC.

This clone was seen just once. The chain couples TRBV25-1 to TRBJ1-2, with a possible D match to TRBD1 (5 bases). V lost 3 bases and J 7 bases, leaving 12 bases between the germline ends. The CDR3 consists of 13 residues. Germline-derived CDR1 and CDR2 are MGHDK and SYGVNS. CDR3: CASSDPGTAGYTF. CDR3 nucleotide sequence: TGTGCCAGCAGTGATCCCGGGACTGCTGGCTACACCTTC.

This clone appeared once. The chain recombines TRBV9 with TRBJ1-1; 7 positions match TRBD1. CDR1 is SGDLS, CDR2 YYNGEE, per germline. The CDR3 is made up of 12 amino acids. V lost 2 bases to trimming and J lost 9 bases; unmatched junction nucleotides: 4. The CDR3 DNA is TGTGCCAGCAGCGTGCAGGGGGACCAAGCTTTCTTT. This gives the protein CASSVQGDQAFF.

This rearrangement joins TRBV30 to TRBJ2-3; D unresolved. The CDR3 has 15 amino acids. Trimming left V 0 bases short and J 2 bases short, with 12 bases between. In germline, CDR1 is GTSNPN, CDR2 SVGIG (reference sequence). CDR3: CAWSVGGRPTDTQYF. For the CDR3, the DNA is TGTGCCTGGAGTGTAGGCGGCAGACCCACAGATACGCAGTATTTT.

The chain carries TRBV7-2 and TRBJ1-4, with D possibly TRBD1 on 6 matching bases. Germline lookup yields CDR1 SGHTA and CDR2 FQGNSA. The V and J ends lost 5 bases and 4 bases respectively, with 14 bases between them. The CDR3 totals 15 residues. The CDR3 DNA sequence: TGTGCCAGCAGCCAGGGGACATTCGTTAATGAAAAACTGTTTTTT. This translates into CASSQGTFVNEKLFF. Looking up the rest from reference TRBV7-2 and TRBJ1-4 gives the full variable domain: GAGVSQSPSNKVTEKGKDVELRCDPISGHTALYWYRQSLGQGLEFLIYFQGNSAPDKSGLPSDRFSAERTGGSVSTLTIQRTQQEDSAVYLCASSQGTFVNEKLFFGSGTQLSVL.

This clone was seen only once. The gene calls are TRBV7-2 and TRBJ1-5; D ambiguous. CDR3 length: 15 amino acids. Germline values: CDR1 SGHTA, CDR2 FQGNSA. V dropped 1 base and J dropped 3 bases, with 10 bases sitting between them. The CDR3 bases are TGTGCCAGCAGCTTAGAGGGAGGCGTCAATCAGCCCCAGCATTTT. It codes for CASSLEGGVNQPQHF.

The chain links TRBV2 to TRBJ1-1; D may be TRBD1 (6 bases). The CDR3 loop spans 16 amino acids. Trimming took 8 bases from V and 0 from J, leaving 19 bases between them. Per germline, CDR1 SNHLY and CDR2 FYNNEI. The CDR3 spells CASQLLQGPMNTEAFF. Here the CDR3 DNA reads TGTGCCAGCCAGTTGCTGCAGGGGCCGATGAACACTGAAGCTTTCTTT.

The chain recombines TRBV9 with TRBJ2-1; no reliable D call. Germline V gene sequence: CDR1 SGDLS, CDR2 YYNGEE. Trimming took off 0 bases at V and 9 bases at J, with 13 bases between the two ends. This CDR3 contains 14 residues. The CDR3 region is CASSVGPGLSEQFF. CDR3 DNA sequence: TGTGCCAGCAGCGTAGGACCGGGTTTATCTGAGCAGTTCTTC.

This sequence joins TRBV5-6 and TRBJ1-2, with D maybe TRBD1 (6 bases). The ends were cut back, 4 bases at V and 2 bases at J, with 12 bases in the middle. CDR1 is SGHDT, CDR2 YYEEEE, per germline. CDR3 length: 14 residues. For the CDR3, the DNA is TGTGCCAGCAGCGACAGGAGGTTAAACTATGGCTACACCTTC. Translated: CASSDRRLNYGYTF.

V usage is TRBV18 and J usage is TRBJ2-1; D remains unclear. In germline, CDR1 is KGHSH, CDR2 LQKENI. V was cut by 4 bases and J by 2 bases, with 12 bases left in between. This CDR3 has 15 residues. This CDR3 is CASSLETHTYNEQFF. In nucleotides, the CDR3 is TGTGCCAGCTCACTCGAAACACACACCTACAATGAGCAGTTCTTC.

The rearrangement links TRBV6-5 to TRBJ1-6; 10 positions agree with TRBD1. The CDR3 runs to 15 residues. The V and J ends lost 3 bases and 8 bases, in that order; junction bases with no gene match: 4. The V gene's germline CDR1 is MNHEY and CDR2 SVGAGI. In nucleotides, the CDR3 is TGTGCCAGCAGTTATTTGGACAGGGGGGATTCACCCCTCCACTTT. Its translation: CASSYLDRGDSPLHF.

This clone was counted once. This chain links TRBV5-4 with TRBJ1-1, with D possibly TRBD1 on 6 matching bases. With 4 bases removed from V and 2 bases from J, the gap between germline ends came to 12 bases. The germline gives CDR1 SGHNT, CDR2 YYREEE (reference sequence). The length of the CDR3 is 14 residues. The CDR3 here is CASSRSGVNTEAFF. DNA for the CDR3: TGTGCCAGCAGCCGCTCAGGGGTTAACACTGAAGCTTTCTTT.

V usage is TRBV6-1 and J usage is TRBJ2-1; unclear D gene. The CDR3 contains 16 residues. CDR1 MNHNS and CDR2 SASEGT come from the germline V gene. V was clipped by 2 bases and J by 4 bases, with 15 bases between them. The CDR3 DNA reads TGTGCCAGCAGTGAACTAGGCCCTATGCTTTACAATGAGCAGTTCTTC. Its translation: CASSELGPMLYNEQFF.

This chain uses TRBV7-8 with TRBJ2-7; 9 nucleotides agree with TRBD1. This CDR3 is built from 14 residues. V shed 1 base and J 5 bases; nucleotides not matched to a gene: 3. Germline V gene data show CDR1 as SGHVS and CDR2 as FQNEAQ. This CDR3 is CASSLGTGVNEQYF. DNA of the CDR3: TGTGCCAGCAGCTTAGGGACAGGGGTAAACGAGCAGTACTTC.

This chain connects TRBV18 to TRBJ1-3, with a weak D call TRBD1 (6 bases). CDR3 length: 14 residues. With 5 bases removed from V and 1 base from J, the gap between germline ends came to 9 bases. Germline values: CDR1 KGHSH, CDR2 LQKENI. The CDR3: CASSEQGSGNTIYF. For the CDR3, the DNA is TGTGCCAGCTCAGAACAGGGATCTGGAAACACCATATATTTT.

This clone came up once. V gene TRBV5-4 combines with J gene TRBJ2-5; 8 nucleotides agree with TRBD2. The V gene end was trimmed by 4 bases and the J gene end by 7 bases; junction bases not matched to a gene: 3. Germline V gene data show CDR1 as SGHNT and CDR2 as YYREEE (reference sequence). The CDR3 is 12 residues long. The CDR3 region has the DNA TGTGCCAGCAGCGGACTAGCAGGGACCCAGTACTTC. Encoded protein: CASSGLAGTQYF.

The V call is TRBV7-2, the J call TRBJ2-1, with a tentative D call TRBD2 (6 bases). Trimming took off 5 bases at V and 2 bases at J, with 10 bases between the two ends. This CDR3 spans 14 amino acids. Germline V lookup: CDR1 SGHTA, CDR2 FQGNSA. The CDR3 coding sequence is TGTGCCAGCAGCCAACGGGGGACCTACAATGAGCAGTTCTTC. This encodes CASSQRGTYNEQFF.

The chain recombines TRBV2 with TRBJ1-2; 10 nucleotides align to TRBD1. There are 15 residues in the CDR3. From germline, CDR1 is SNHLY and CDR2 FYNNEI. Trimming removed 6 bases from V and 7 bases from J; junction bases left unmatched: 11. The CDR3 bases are TGTGCCAGCAGATCCTCCGGGACAGGGGTGGTTGGCTACACCTTC. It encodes CASRSSGTGVVGYTF.